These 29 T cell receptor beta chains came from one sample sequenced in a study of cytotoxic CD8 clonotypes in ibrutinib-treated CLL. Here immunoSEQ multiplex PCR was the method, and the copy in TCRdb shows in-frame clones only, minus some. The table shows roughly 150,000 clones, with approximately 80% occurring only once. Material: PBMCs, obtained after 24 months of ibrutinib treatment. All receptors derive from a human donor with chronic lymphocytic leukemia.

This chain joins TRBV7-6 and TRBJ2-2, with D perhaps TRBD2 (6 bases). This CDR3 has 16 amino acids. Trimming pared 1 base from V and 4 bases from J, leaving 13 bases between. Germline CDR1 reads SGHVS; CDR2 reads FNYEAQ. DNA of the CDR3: TGTGCCAGCAGCTTAGGTTCCGGGAGTGGCACCGGGGAGCTGTTTTTT. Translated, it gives CASSLGSGSGTGELFF.

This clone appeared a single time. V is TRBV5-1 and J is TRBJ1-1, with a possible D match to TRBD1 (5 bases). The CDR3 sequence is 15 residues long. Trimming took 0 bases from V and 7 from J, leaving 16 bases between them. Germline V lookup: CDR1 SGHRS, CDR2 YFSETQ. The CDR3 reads CASSLETAVRGEAFF. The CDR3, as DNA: TGCGCCAGCAGCTTGGAGACAGCCGTCCGGGGTGAAGCTTTCTTT.

CDR3: CAISEPTGRPTAYEQYF. CDR3 sequence (DNA): TGTGCCATCAGTGAGCCAACGGGCCGTCCAACCGCCTACGAGCAGTACTTC. This chain uses TRBV10-3 with TRBJ2-7; D gene uncertain. V shed 2 bases and J shed 2 bases, with 19 bases lying between them. CDR3 length: 17 residues. The V gene's germline CDR1 is ENHRY and CDR2 SYGVKD.

CDR3 nucleotide sequence: TGTGCCTGGAGTGTAACGGCGAACACTGAAGCTTTCTTT. Translating gives CAWSVTANTEAFF. The chain combines TRBV30 with TRBJ1-1; no clear D. This CDR3 spans 13 amino acids. From germline, CDR1 is GTSNPN and CDR2 SVGIG (reference sequence). Trimming took 0 bases from V and 1 from J, leaving 6 bases between them.

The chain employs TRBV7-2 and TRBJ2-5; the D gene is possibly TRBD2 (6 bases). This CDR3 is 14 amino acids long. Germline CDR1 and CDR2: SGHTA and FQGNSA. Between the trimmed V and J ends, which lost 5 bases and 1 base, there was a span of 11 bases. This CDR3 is CASSPGGFQETQYF. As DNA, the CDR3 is TGTGCCAGCAGCCCTGGAGGGTTCCAAGAGACCCAGTACTTC.

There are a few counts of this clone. CDR3 region: CASSPGLAGVVGCFF. In DNA form, the CDR3 reads TGTGCCAGCAGCCCGGGACTAGCGGGAGTGGTTGGTTGCTTCTTC. The gene calls are TRBV28 and TRBJ2-1, with 14 bases matching TRBD2. CDR3 size: 15 residues. Germline CDR1 MDHEN, CDR2 SYDVKM. V shed 6 bases and J 16 bases; nucleotides not matched to a gene: 14.

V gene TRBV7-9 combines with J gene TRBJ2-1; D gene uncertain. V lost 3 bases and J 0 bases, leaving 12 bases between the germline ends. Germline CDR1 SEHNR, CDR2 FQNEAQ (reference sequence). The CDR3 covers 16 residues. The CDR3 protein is CASSLTGPFSYNEQFF. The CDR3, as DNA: TGTGCCAGCAGCTTGACCGGCCCTTTCTCCTACAATGAGCAGTTCTTC.

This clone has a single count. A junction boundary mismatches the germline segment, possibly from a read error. The CDR3 protein is CASTWGAHYGYTF. DNA of the CDR3: TGTGCTAGTACATGGGGGGCGCACTATGGCTACACCTTC. The chain has TRBV19 and TRBJ1-2; tentative D call: TRBD1 (6 bases). Germline V gives CDR1 LNHDA, CDR2 SQIVND (reference sequence). This CDR3 has 13 residues. The full variable domain, completed using reference TRBV19 and TRBJ1-2, is DGGITQSPKYLFRKEGQNVTLSCEQNLNHDAMYWYRQDPGQGLRLIYYSQIVNDFQKGDIAEGYSVSREKKESFPLTVTSAQKNPTAFYLCASTWGAHYGYTFGSGTRLTVV.

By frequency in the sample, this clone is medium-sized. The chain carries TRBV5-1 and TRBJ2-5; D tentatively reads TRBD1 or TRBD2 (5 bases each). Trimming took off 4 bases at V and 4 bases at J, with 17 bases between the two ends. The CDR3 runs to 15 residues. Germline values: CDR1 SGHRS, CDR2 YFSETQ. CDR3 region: CASSPGTPRGETQYF. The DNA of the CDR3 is TGCGCCAGCAGCCCCGGGACCCCTAGAGGAGAGACCCAGTACTTC.

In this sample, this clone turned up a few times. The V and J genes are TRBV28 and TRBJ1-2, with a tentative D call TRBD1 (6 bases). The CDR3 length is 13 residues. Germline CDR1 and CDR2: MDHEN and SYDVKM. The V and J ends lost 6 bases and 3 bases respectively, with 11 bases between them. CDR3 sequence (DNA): TGTGCCAGCAGCTCCTGGACAGACTATGGCTACACCTTC. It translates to CASSSWTDYGYTF.

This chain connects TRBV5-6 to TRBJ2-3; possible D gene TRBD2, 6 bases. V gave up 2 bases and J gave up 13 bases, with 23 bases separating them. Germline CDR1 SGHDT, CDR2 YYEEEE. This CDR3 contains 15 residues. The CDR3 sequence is CASSFGRPLGGPEYF. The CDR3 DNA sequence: TGTGCCAGCAGCTTCGGCCGCCCCCTCGGGGGTCCGGAGTATTTT. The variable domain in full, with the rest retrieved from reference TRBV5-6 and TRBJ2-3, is DAGVTQSPTHLIKTRGQQVTLRCSPKSGHDTVSWYQQALGQGPQFIFQYYEEEERQRGNFPDRFSGHQFPNYSSELNVNALLLGDSALYLCASSFGRPLGGPEYFGPGTRLTVL.

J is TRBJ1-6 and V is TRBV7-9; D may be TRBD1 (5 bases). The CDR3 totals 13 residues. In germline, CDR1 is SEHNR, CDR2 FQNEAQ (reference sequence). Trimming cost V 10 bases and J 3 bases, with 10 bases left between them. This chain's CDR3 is CAIRGIYNSPLHF. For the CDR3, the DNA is TGTGCCATCCGGGGGATCTATAATTCACCCCTCCACTTT.

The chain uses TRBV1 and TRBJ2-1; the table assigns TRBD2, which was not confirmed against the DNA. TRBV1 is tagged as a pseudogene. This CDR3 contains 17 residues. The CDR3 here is CTSSQGPRLGRGNEQFF. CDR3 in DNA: TGCACCAGCAGCCAAGGCCCCCGACTAGGAAGGGGCAATGAGCAGTTCTTC.

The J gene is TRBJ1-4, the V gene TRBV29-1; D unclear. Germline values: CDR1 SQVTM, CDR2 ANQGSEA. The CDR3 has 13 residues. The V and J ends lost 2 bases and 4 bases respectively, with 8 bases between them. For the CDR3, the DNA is TGCAGCGTTGAACAGGCAATTAATGAAAAACTGTTTTTT. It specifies CSVEQAINEKLFF.

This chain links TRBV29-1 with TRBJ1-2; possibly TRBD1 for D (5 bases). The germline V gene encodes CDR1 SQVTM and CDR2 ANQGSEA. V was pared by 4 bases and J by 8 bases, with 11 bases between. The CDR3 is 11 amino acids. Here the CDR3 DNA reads TGCAGCGTTGGGGGGTTTGGCGGCTACACCTTC. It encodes CSVGGFGGYTF. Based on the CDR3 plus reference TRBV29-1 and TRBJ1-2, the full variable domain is SAVISQKPSRDICQRGTSLTIQCQVDSQVTMMFWYRQQPGQSLTLIATANQGSEATYESGFVIDKFPISRPNLTFSTLTVSNMSPEDSSIYLCSVGGFGGYTFGSGTRLTVV.

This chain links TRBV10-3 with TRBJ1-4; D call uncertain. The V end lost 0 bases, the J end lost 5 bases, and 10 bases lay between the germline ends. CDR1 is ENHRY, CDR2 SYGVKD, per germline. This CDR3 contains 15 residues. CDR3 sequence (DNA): TGTGCCATCAGTGAGTCGTCGGAGAGAAATGAAAAACTGTTTTTT. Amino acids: CAISESSERNEKLFF.

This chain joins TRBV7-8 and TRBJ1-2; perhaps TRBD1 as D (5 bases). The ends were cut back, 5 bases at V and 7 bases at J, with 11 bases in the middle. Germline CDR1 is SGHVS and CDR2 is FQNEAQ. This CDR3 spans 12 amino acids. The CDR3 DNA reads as TGTGCCAGCAGCCCACCAGGGTTTGGCTACACCTTC. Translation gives CASSPPGFGYTF.

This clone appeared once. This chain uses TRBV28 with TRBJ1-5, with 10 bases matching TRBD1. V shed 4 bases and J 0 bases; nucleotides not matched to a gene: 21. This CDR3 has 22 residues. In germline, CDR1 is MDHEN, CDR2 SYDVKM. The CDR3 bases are TGTGCCAGCAGTTCCCGGGACAGGGGAAAAAGCCCAGGTCGGTATAGCAATCAGCCCCAGCATTTT. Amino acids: CASSSRDRGKSPGRYSNQPQHF.

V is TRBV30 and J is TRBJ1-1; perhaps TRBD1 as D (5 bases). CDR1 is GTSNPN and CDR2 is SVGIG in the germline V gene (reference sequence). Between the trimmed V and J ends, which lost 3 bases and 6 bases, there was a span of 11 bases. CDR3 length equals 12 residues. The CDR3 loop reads CAWSGGGPEAFF. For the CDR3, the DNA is TGTGCCTGGAGCGGGGGGGGTCCTGAAGCTTTCTTT. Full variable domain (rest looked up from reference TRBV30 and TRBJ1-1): SQTIHQWPATLVQPVGSPLSLECTVEGTSNPNLYWYRQAAGRGLQLLFYSVGIGQISSEVPQNLSASRPQDRQFILSSKKLLLSDSGFYLCAWSGGGPEAFFGQGTRLTVV.

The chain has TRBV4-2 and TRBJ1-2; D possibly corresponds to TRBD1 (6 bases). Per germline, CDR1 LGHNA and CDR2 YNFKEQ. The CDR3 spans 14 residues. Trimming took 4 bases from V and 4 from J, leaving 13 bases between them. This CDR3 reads CASSPEGGGYGYTF. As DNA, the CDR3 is TGTGCCAGCAGCCCGGAGGGGGGAGGCTATGGCTACACCTTC.

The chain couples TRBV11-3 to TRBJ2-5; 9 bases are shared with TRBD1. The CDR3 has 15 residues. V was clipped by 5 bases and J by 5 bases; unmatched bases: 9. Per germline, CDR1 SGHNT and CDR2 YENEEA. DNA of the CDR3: TGTGCCAGCAGCCCCCGGACAGGGGTGGATGAGACCCAGTACTTC. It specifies CASSPRTGVDETQYF.

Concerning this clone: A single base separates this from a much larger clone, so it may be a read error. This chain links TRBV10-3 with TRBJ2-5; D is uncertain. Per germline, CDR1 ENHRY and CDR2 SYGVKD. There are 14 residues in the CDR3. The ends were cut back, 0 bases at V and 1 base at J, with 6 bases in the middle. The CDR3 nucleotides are TGTGCCATCAGTGAGTCGGTCAGCCAAGAGACCCAGTACTTC. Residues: CAISESVSQETQYF.

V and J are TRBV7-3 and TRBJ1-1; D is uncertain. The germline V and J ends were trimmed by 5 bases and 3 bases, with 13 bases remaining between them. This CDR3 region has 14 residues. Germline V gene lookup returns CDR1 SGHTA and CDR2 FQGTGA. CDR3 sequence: CASSGRGGDTEAFF. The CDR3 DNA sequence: TGTGCCAGCAGCGGCCGGGGTGGGGACACTGAAGCTTTCTTT.

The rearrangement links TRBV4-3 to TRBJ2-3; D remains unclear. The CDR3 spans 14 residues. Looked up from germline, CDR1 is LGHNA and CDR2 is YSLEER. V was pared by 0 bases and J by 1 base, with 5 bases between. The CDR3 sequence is CASSQDYGTDTQYF. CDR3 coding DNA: TGCGCCAGCAGCCAAGATTACGGCACAGATACGCAGTATTTT.

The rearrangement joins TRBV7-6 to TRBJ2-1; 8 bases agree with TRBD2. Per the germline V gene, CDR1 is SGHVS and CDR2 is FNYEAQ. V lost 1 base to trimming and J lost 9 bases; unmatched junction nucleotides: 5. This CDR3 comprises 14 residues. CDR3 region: CASSLEYGGGEQFF. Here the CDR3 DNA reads TGTGCCAGCAGCTTAGAGTACGGGGGGGGTGAGCAGTTCTTC.

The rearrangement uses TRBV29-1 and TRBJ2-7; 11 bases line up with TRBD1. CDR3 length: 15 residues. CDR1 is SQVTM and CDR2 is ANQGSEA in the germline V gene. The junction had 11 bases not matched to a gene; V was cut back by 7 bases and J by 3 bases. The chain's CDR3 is CSAGSVDRGLYEQYF. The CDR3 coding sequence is TGCAGCGCCGGCTCCGTGGACAGGGGGCTCTACGAGCAGTACTTC.

CDR3 in amino acids: CASRGASGSYEQFF. The CDR3 DNA reads as TGTGCCAGCAGGGGGGCTAGCGGGAGTTATGAGCAGTTCTTC. V and J are TRBV7-2 and TRBJ2-1; 10 positions match TRBD2. The CDR3 runs 14 residues. Germline trimming cut 6 bases from V and 8 bases from J; bases unmatched to any gene: 7. Germline CDR1 SGHTA, CDR2 FQGNSA.

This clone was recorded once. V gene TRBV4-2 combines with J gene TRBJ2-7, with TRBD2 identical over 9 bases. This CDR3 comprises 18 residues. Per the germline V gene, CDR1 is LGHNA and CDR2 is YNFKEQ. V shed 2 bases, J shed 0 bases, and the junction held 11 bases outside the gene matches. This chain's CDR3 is CASSQNRASGTRSYEQYF. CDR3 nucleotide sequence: TGTGCCAGCAGCCAAAACCGGGCTAGCGGGACCCGCTCCTACGAGCAGTACTTC.

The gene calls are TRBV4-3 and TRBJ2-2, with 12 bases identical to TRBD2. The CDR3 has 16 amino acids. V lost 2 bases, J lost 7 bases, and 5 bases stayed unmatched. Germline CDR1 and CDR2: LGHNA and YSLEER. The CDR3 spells CASSQLTSGSGGELFF. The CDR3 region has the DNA TGCGCCAGCAGCCAATTGACTAGCGGGAGCGGCGGGGAGCTGTTTTTT.